Included here is one TCR beta chain sequence, with context. The sample belongs to a study of identical twins. Per germline, CDR1 DFQATT and CDR2 SNEGSKA (reference sequence). This CDR3 contains 19 residues. V was pared by 1 base and J by 0 bases, with 14 bases of the junction left unmatched. One entry per CDR3 protein results from TCRdb running MiXCR on the 5' RACE reads. The repertoire holds 600,000 to 850,000 distinct CDR3 sequences, about 20% seen once, with less than 15% in the top ten. These data were likewise used in another study, on T cells expressing NK-cell markers.

This clonotype was sampled from a woman younger than 35 in good health. Material: PBMCs. V and J are TRBV20-1 and TRBJ2-1; 8 positions agree with TRBD1. The CDR3 region is CSARGRDRPGESSYNEQFF. The CDR3 region has the DNA TGCAGTGCTAGAGGTAGGGACAGGCCGGGGGAGAGCTCCTACAATGAGCAGTTCTTC.